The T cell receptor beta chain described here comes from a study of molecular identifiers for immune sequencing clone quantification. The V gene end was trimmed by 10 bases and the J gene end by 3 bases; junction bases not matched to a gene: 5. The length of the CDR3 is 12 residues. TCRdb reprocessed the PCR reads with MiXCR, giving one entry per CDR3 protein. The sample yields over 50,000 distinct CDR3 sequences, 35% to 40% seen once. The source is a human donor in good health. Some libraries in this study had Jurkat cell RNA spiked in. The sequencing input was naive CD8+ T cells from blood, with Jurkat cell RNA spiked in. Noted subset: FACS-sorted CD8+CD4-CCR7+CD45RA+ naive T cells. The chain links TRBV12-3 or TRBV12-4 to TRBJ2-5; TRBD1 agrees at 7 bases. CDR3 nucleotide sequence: TGTGCCACCAGGGGGAGTGAAGAGACCCAGTACTTC. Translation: CATRGSEETQYF.